Listed here are 14 T cell receptor beta chains from one sample, sequenced in a study of cytomegalovirus exposure and HLA in healthy donors. Vbeta (60) and Jbeta (13) primers were used in the PCR. Assay used: immunoSEQ multiplex PCR; TCRdb lists only in-frame clones, some missing. The sample lists 70,000 to 90,000 clones; 55% to 65% were seen once. The sequencing input was PBMCs. These receptors all come from a woman aged 40-49 years in good health and CMV-seropositive.

This clone was seen only a few times. The chain employs TRBV29-1 and TRBJ2-1; 9 positions agree with TRBD2. Looked up from germline, CDR1 is SQVTM and CDR2 is ANQGSEA. J was trimmed by 4 bases and V by 0 bases; bases with no gene match: 7. There are 16 residues in the CDR3. As DNA, the CDR3 is TGCAGCGTTGAAGATTGGGCTAGCGGGAAGTACAATGAGCAGTTCTTC. This translates into CSVEDWASGKYNEQFF.

This clone was counted a few times. This sequence joins TRBV13 and TRBJ2-5; 9 positions match TRBD2. CDR3 size: 15 residues. Germline V gene lookup returns CDR1 PRHDT and CDR2 FYEKMQ (reference sequence). The J segment lost 4 bases and the V segment lost 0 bases, leaving 3 bases of the junction unmatched. CDR3 loop: CASSLGLAGTETQYF. CDR3 nucleotides: TGTGCCAGCAGCTTAGGCCTAGCGGGAACAGAGACCCAGTACTTC.

The CDR3 spells CASRSPGQANGYTF. DNA of the CDR3: TGTGCCAGCAGATCTCCGGGACAGGCGAATGGCTACACCTTC. V gene TRBV5-6 combines with J gene TRBJ1-2; 8 bases line up with TRBD1. The germline V gene has CDR1 SGHDT and CDR2 YYEEEE. The CDR3 loop spans 14 amino acids. V shed 5 bases, J shed 6 bases, and the junction held 9 bases outside the gene matches.

This clone was seen only a few times. The CDR3 DNA follows: TGTGCCATCATGTTACCGGGACAGGGTGGGCAGCCCCAGCATTTT. It translates to CAIMLPGQGGQPQHF. The gene calls are TRBV28 and TRBJ1-5; 9 bases agree with TRBD1. CDR1 is MDHEN, CDR2 SYDVKM, per germline. CDR3 length: 15 amino acids. V lost 10 bases to trimming and J lost 7 bases; unmatched junction nucleotides: 14.

The chain has TRBV28 and TRBJ1-4; D is unclear. Trimming pared 3 bases from V and 8 bases from J, leaving 7 bases between. The V gene's germline CDR1 is MDHEN and CDR2 SYDVKM. CDR3 size: 12 residues. CDR3 nucleotide sequence: TGTGCCAGCAGTTTTCGCGCGGAAAAACTGTTTTTT. Translating gives CASSFRAEKLFF.

The chain links TRBV5-1 to TRBJ2-7, with 14 bases matching TRBD2. The germline V gene encodes CDR1 SGHRS and CDR2 YFSETQ. CDR3 length equals 21 residues. Trimming at V came to 4 bases and at J to 3 bases, leaving 21 bases not matched to a gene. The CDR3 loop is CASSLRLGGLAGDGGVYEQYF. CDR3 nucleotides: TGCGCCAGCAGCCTTAGGTTGGGGGGACTAGCGGGAGATGGCGGGGTCTACGAGCAGTACTTC.

J is TRBJ2-7 and V is TRBV28, with TRBD1 as a possible D gene (6 bases). Trimming removed 5 bases at V and 6 bases at J, with 17 bases between. CDR3 length: 14 residues. CDR1 is MDHEN, CDR2 SYDVKM, per germline. The CDR3 region is CASSIMTGGGEQYF. Written as DNA, the CDR3 is TGTGCCAGCAGTATTATGACAGGAGGAGGCGAGCAGTACTTC.

This clone occurred a few times. The chain uses TRBV5-4 and TRBJ2-2, with 8 bases aligning to TRBD2. Germline V gene data show CDR1 as SGHNT and CDR2 as YYREEE (reference sequence). V was clipped by 2 bases and J by 7 bases; unmatched bases: 4. CDR3 size: 14 residues. CDR3 sequence: CASSLSGSGGELFF. For the CDR3, the DNA is TGTGCCAGCAGCTTAAGCGGGAGTGGCGGGGAGCTGTTTTTT.

Worth noting for this clone: At one end the junction does not follow the germline gene, possibly because of a read error. This chain joins TRBV19 and TRBJ2-3; 15 bases match TRBD2. CDR3 size: 16 residues. Looked up from germline, CDR1 is LNHDA and CDR2 is SQIVND (reference sequence). This chain's CDR3 is CASKGTSGRPTDTQYF. The CDR3 DNA sequence: TGTGCTAGTAAGGGGACTAGCGGGAGGCCGACAGATACGCAGTATTTT.

V and J are TRBV28 and TRBJ2-7, with 8 bases matching TRBD1. V dropped 8 bases and J dropped 4; count of bases not matched to a gene: 10. Looked up from germline, CDR1 is MDHEN and CDR2 is SYDVKM. The CDR3 is 14 amino acids. CDR3 in DNA: TGTGCCAGCGAGGGAGCTCAGGGGGCTTACGAGCAGTACTTC. This translates into CASEGAQGAYEQYF.

The rearrangement links TRBV5-4 to TRBJ2-7, with 7 nucleotides matching TRBD2. The CDR3 runs to 15 residues. From germline, CDR1 is SGHNT and CDR2 YYREEE (reference sequence). The trim removed 1 base at V and 6 bases at J, leaving 10 bases unmatched. CDR3 region: CASSLRAGAGGEQYF. The DNA for the CDR3 is TGTGCCAGCAGCTTGCGTGCGGGAGCGGGTGGCGAGCAGTACTTC.

CDR3 in amino acids: CASSHPGNQPQHF. Written as DNA, the CDR3 is TGTGCCAGTAGTCACCCGGGCAATCAGCCCCAGCATTTT. This rearrangement joins TRBV19 to TRBJ1-5, with no clear D. The CDR3 is 13 residues long. V was shortened by 5 bases and J by 2 bases, with 7 bases between the two germline ends. Germline V gene data show CDR1 as LNHDA and CDR2 as SQIVND (reference sequence).

V usage is TRBV5-1 and J usage is TRBJ2-7; TRBD2 matches at 11 bases. V lost 2 bases and J lost 7; bases outside the gene matches: 5. The CDR3 sequence is 14 residues long. Germline V CDR1 and CDR2: SGHRS, YFSETQ. The CDR3 loop reads CASSFLAGGREQYF. The CDR3 coding sequence is TGCGCCAGCAGCTTCTTAGCGGGAGGGCGGGAGCAGTACTTC.

The gene calls are TRBV5-1 and TRBJ2-7; TRBD1 might be the D (5 bases). Looked up from germline, CDR1 is SGHRS and CDR2 is YFSETQ. With 0 bases removed from V and 4 bases from J, the gap between germline ends came to 11 bases. The CDR3 has 14 residues. Here the CDR3 DNA reads TGCGCCAGCAGCTTGGCCAGCAGGGAATACGAGCAGTACTTC. It encodes CASSLASREYEQYF. Full variable domain (rest looked up from reference TRBV5-1 and TRBJ2-7): KAGVTQTPRYLIKTRGQQVTLSCSPISGHRSVSWYQQTPGQGLQFLFEYFSETQRNKGNFPGRFSGRQFSNSRSEMNVSTLELGDSALYLCASSLASREYEQYFGPGTRLTVT.